This T cell receptor (beta chain) came from a study of Graves' ophthalmopathy and Graves' hyperthyroidism (dated by TCRdb to 2017 to 2018). At the level of the whole study: Peripheral blood samples were taken at the time of initial diagnosis, before any treatment was given. For independent validation, a separate cohort was made up of fewer than 20 hyperthyroidism patients plus 17 patients who later progressed from hyperthyroidism to ophthalmopathy. To explore V-J signatures that separate ophthalmopathy from hyperthyroidism, a discovery set of fewer than 110 patients was enrolled, consisting of 43 with ophthalmopathy and roughly 59 with stable hyperthyroidism. Once sampling was done, hyperthyroidism patients were given methimazole at a starting dose of 30 mg daily, while ophthalmopathy patients were given high-dose intravenous methylprednisolone. To tell Graves' ophthalmopathy apart from Graves' hyperthyroidism, and to predict which patients would progress to ophthalmopathy, the study relied on TCR beta repertoire signatures. In total, approximately 140 blood samples were TCR-sequenced: 40 to 45 ophthalmopathy, approximately 80 hyperthyroidism and some 17 hyperthyroidism-to-ophthalmopathy patients. In roughly 6 hyperthyroidism patients, the T-cell repertoire of thyroid tissue was compared with the T-cell repertoire of blood. What the work shows at the level of the full study, not this receptor alone: No statistical method was used to predetermine the sample size, and group allocation was not hidden from the investigators. Most of the expanded thyroid clonotypes with a frequency above 0.001 were also detected in blood, and it was suggested that the thyroid immune response may be reflected by blood repertoires. In validation, the model predicted ophthalmopathy progression with about 70% sensitivity and 72.22% specificity; fewer than 15 predicted patients were CT-confirmed with GO in a median of approximately 6.5 months. In cross-validation, the 13-signature model distinguished ophthalmopathy from stable hyperthyroidism with more than 85% sensitivity and approximately 81% specificity, while in the test set the corresponding values were about 79% and 69%.

For repertoire sequencing, TCR beta CDR3 regions were amplified from RNA transcripts. The first round of RT-PCR was done with HTBI primers and the Qiagen OneStep RT-PCR kit, and was followed by a second round of multiplex PCR, then size selection and purification. Libraries were sequenced paired-end with 100 bp reads on an Illumina HiSeq2000. The original methods were these. SOAPnuke was used to process the reads, throwing out any read that had adapters, had uncalled bases, had a mean Phred below 15, or lacked an exact constant-primer or identifier match. COPE v1.2.5 was used to merge high-quality paired reads. Unique nucleotide sequences were defined as clonotypes and aligned to IMGT TRB V, D and J references using MiTCR v1.1. The analysis was limited to V-J combinations with a frequency above 0.0001, which together covered 99.2% of the repertoires. For each V-J combination, a TCR clonal expansion and chaos score was defined as the ratio of F50 clonal expansion to chaos observed in the TCRdist matrix. Welch's t-statistics and random forest were used to narrow the features down to around 13 V-J combinations, which were then fed into a naive Bayes classifier. Thyroid-blood repertoire similarity was quantified with the Morisita-Horn index. The raw public data were reprocessed by TCRdb itself: fastp quality trimming at Q25, MiXCR clonotype calling, in-frame beta chains only. CDR3 protein sequences are deduplicated, and each keeps its most common genes and DNA. TCRdb, rather than the study authors, made the V and J calls. This sample comprises more than 300,000 distinct CDR3 sequences, about a sixth of them detected only once. The ten most abundant clones make up roughly 2.6% of the sample.

Details on this clonotype: Its antigen target is currently unknown. One base away there is no much larger clone; base qualities are not given.

Hyperthyroidism was defined as stable when no progression to ophthalmopathy occurred within 18 months of follow-up. The hyperthyroidism patients were 18 to 65 years old and newly diagnosed, with a disease duration of less than 2 months. Patients with other autoimmune diseases, uncontrolled infections, pregnancy or lactation were excluded. Diagnosis relied on clinical symptoms, serum thyroxine, TRAb, thyroid ultrasound and orbital computed tomography. Ficoll-Paque density gradient centrifugation was used to isolate PBMCs from approximately 11 ml of fresh peripheral blood. Total RNA was extracted with Trizol reagent and quality-checked on an Agilent 2100 Bioanalyzer. The sequence was obtained from an adult woman with stable Graves' hyperthyroidism. The sequencing sample was made of peripheral blood.

The CDR3 corresponds to CSVVASGSSYEQYF. Here is the DNA: TGCAGCGTTGTAGCTAGCGGGAGCTCCTACGAGCAGTACTTC. In this chain, TRBV29-1 is recombined with TRBJ2-7; 10 central bases correspond to TRBD2. From the germline V gene, CDR1 is SQVTM and CDR2 is ANQGSEA. From the cysteine up to the phenylalanine, the CDR3 has a length of 14 residues. Of the read, only the CDR3 DNA is kept; its 42 bases are in frame from base 1. Here V drops 4 bases and J drops 0 bases, and the junction holds 3 bases not matched to any gene.